This passage covers 32 T cell receptor beta chains from one sample sequenced in a study of cytomegalovirus exposure and HLA in healthy donors. Use of 60 Vbeta and 13 Jbeta primers characterized the PCR. The data were produced by immunoSEQ multiplex PCR, yet TCRdb's version contains in-frame clones alone and is incomplete. The sample has 100,000 to 150,000 clones; about three quarters are singletons. Sequenced sample: PBMCs. The receptors here all came from a female donor in good health and CMV-seropositive.

About this clone itself: A read error may account for a junction end that differs from germline. This chain links TRBV13 with TRBJ2-3; no firm D call. Germline assignment: CDR1 PRHDT and CDR2 FYEKMQ (reference sequence). The CDR3 is 14 residues long. The CDR3 region is CASSSTILTDMQYF. The CDR3 DNA is TGTGCCAGCAGCTCCACCATCCTCACAGATATGCAGTATTTT.

The V and J genes are TRBV2 and TRBJ2-3; D is ambiguous. Trimming shortened V by 4 bases and J by 0 bases, and 5 bases separated the two germline ends. The CDR3 loop spans 13 amino acids. Per germline, CDR1 SNHLY and CDR2 FYNNEI. The CDR3 sequence: CASSVQSTDTQYF. The DNA of the CDR3 is TGTGCCAGCAGTGTGCAGAGCACAGATACGCAGTATTTT.

J is TRBJ1-2 and V is TRBV2, with D tentatively TRBD1 (6 bases). V lost 5 bases and J lost 10, with 14 bases in between. The CDR3 length is 12 residues. Per germline, CDR1 SNHLY and CDR2 FYNNEI. The chain's CDR3 is CASSQPGEFYTF. The CDR3 DNA reads TGTGCCAGCAGTCAACCAGGGGAATTCTACACCTTC.

CDR3 sequence reads: CASSLERLTEAFF. CDR3 in DNA: TGCGCCAGCAGCTTGGAGAGATTGACTGAAGCTTTCTTT. This chain uses TRBV5-1 with TRBJ1-1, with D unclear. This CDR3 has 13 amino acids. With 0 bases removed from V and 5 bases from J, the gap between germline ends came to 8 bases. The germline V gene has CDR1 SGHRS and CDR2 YFSETQ.

This chain uses TRBV4-2 with TRBJ2-7; D is possibly TRBD1 (5 bases). The CDR3 has 12 residues. V shed 4 bases and J shed 2 bases, with 6 bases lying between them. Per germline, CDR1 LGHNA and CDR2 YNFKEQ. CDR3: CASSRTTYEQYF. DNA for the CDR3: TGTGCCAGCAGCCGGACAACCTACGAGCAGTACTTC.

This clone was counted once. V gene TRBV5-1 combines with J gene TRBJ2-7, with 10 bases that match TRBD2. The V gene's germline CDR1 is SGHRS and CDR2 YFSETQ. This CDR3 has 15 residues. V lost 1 base to trimming and J lost 3 bases; unmatched junction nucleotides: 4. The CDR3 DNA sequence: TGCGCCAGCAGCTTGCCAACTAGCGGGATCTACGAGCAGTACTTC. Its protein product is CASSLPTSGIYEQYF.

This clone has only a few counts. For the CDR3, the DNA is TGTGCCAGCACCATTTACGAGGATAGAGGGACCCAGTACTTC. This codes for CASTIYEDRGTQYF. The V gene is TRBV2, the J gene TRBJ2-5; D is uncertain. This CDR3 contains 14 residues. Per germline, CDR1 SNHLY and CDR2 FYNNEI. The V end was cut by 7 bases, the J end by 7 bases, with 19 bases between. The full variable domain, completed using reference TRBV2 and TRBJ2-5, is EPEVTQTPSHQVTQMGQEVILRCVPISNHLYFYWYRQILGQKVEFLVSFYNNEISEKSEIFDDQFSVERPDGSNFTLKIRSTKLEDSAMYFCASTIYEDRGTQYFGPGTRLLVL.

J is TRBJ1-3 and V is TRBV19; 9 nucleotides match TRBD1. J gave up 2 bases and V 5 bases, and 1 base lay outside the gene matches. Germline CDR1 is LNHDA and CDR2 is SQIVND (reference sequence). The CDR3 consists of 14 residues. The CDR3 sequence: CASSWDRAGNTIYF. Written as DNA, the CDR3 is TGTGCCAGTAGTTGGGACAGGGCTGGAAACACCATATATTTT.

This chain uses TRBV5-5 with TRBJ2-4; D uncertain. Germline V CDR1 and CDR2: SGHKS, YYEKEE (reference sequence). This CDR3 has 17 residues. The V and J ends lost 1 base and 0 bases respectively, with 14 bases between them. The CDR3 nucleotides are TGTGCCAGCAGCTTGAAATTTCAGATTCTAGCCAAAAACATTCAGTACTTC. As protein: CASSLKFQILAKNIQYF.

The rearrangement uses TRBV2 and TRBJ2-5; 9 bases map to TRBD1. The CDR3 consists of 13 residues. The germline gives CDR1 SNHLY, CDR2 FYNNEI. The J segment lost 5 bases and the V segment lost 5 bases, leaving 3 bases of the junction unmatched. The CDR3 spells CASSRDREETQYF. The CDR3 DNA is TGTGCCAGCAGTCGGGACAGGGAGGAGACCCAGTACTTC.

The genes are TRBV2 and TRBJ2-7; 8 nucleotides match TRBD1. From germline, CDR1 is SNHLY and CDR2 FYNNEI. The V gene end was trimmed by 4 bases and the J gene end by 3 bases; junction bases not matched to a gene: 5. The CDR3 consists of 14 residues. CDR3 protein: CASSGGQANYEQYF. The CDR3 nucleotides read TGTGCCAGCAGTGGGGGACAGGCTAACTACGAGCAGTACTTC.

The chain is built from TRBV7-3 and TRBJ1-1, with unresolved D. Per germline, CDR1 SGHTA and CDR2 FQGTGA. V lost 2 bases and J 4 bases, leaving 11 bases between the germline ends. The length of the CDR3 is 14 residues. CDR3 nucleotide sequence: TGTGCCAGCAGCTTATTGGGGAGAGGCACTGAAGCTTTCTTT. This sequence encodes CASSLLGRGTEAFF.

The V gene is TRBV28, the J gene TRBJ1-1, with D possibly being TRBD1 (6 bases). Germline assignment: CDR1 MDHEN and CDR2 SYDVKM. Trimming cost V 3 bases and J 7 bases, with 12 bases left between them. The CDR3 is 13 amino acids. The CDR3 DNA reads TGTGCCAGCAGTTTCAGGACAGACCGTGAAGCTTTCTTT. It yields the protein CASSFRTDREAFF.

This clone was detected only a few times. J is TRBJ2-5 and V is TRBV2, with 14 bases identical to TRBD2. Germline V gives CDR1 SNHLY, CDR2 FYNNEI. The CDR3 length is 16 residues. V lost 4 bases, J lost 5 bases, and 6 bases stayed unmatched. The DNA of the CDR3 is TGTGCCAGCAGTGGACTAGCGGGAGGGCCTGATGAGACCCAGTACTTC. This translates into CASSGLAGGPDETQYF.

J is TRBJ1-1 and V is TRBV6-5, with 10 positions matching TRBD1. Per germline, CDR1 MNHEY and CDR2 SVGAGI. Losses at the gene ends were 2 bases for V and 7 bases for J; bases not matched to a gene: 7. The CDR3 runs 15 residues. The CDR3 DNA reads as TGTGCCAGCAGTTACGGGGACAGGGGTTTCTTTGAAGCTTTCTTT. The encoded protein is CASSYGDRGFFEAFF.

The chain joins TRBV6-5 to TRBJ2-5; 10 bases match TRBD2. After removal of 3 bases from V and 0 bases from J, the junction contained 4 bases not matched to a gene. This CDR3 is 16 amino acids long. The germline CDR1 and CDR2 sequences are MNHEY and SVGAGI. For the CDR3, the DNA is TGTGCCAGCAGTTATGAGACTAGCGGGTACCAAGAGACCCAGTACTTC. Amino acids: CASSYETSGYQETQYF.

This clone was detected once. V usage is TRBV28 and J usage is TRBJ1-5; 9 bases map to TRBD1. J lost 6 bases, V lost 4 bases, and 7 bases had no gene match. CDR1 is MDHEN and CDR2 is SYDVKM in the germline V gene. The CDR3 is 15 amino acids. The CDR3 is CASSSLGTGIQPQHF. CDR3 nucleotides: TGTGCCAGCAGTTCCCTCGGGACAGGGATTCAGCCCCAGCATTTT.

This chain uses TRBV28 with TRBJ1-2, with TRBD1 identical over 9 bases. Trimming removed 7 bases from V and 2 bases from J; junction bases left unmatched: 5. Germline CDR1 and CDR2: MDHEN and SYDVKM. The CDR3 is made up of 14 amino acids. In DNA form, the CDR3 reads TGTGCCAGCACCCAGGGACAGGGCAACTATGGCTACACCTTC. Encoded protein: CASTQGQGNYGYTF.

The chain recombines TRBV28 with TRBJ2-7; weak D call: TRBD1 (6 bases). Germline-derived CDR1 and CDR2 are MDHEN and SYDVKM. The V gene lost 4 bases and the J gene lost 3 bases, with 25 bases spanning the gap. The CDR3 length is 18 residues. The CDR3 reads CASSSPRGSNEWVYEQYF. The DNA for the CDR3 is TGTGCCAGCAGTTCCCCCAGGGGAAGTAATGAATGGGTCTACGAGCAGTACTTC.

CDR3 sequence (DNA): TGCGCCAGCAGCTTGGCCGGGACAGTTGGGCAAGAGACCCAGTACTTC. Translation gives CASSLAGTVGQETQYF. The J gene is TRBJ2-5, the V gene TRBV5-1; 7 nucleotides align to TRBD1. The length of the CDR3 is 16 residues. Germline V gene lookup returns CDR1 SGHRS and CDR2 YFSETQ. Trimming cost V 0 bases and J 2 bases; bases outside gene matches: 7.

This clone was detected only once. V gene TRBV5-4 combines with J gene TRBJ2-7; TRBD2 agrees at 7 bases. Germline assignment: CDR1 SGHNT and CDR2 YYREEE (reference sequence). The CDR3 extends over 13 amino acids. V shed 0 bases, J shed 5 bases, and the junction held 2 bases outside the gene matches. For the CDR3, the DNA is TGTGCCAGCAGCTTGGGACTAGCAAACGAGCAGTACTTC. Encoded protein: CASSLGLANEQYF. The variable domain in full, with the rest retrieved from reference TRBV5-4 and TRBJ2-7, is ETGVTQSPTHLIKTRGQQVTLRCSSQSGHNTVSWYQQALGQGPQFIFQYYREEENGRGNFPPRFSGLQFPNYSSELNVNALELDDSALYLCASSLGLANEQYFGPGTRLTVT.

V usage is TRBV5-1 and J usage is TRBJ2-5, with D maybe TRBD1 (6 bases). The germline gives CDR1 SGHRS, CDR2 YFSETQ. The germline V and J ends were trimmed by 4 bases and 5 bases, with 24 bases remaining between them. There are 17 residues in the CDR3. CDR3 sequence: CASSEARTELEAETQYF. CDR3 DNA sequence: TGCGCCAGCAGCGAAGCCCGGACAGAACTTGAAGCGGAGACCCAGTACTTC.

V gene TRBV19 combines with J gene TRBJ2-7, with 11 bases fitting TRBD1. V lost 5 bases and J lost 4; bases outside the gene matches: 4. Per germline, CDR1 LNHDA and CDR2 SQIVND (reference sequence). CDR3 length equals 14 residues. Written as DNA, the CDR3 is TGTGCCAGTAGTGCGGGACAGGGGGTATACGAGCAGTACTTC. Translating gives CASSAGQGVYEQYF.

This clone occurred a few times. CDR3 coding DNA: TGCGCCAGCAGCTTGGGGGGATCCAGGGACTACACCTTC. Translating gives CASSLGGSRDYTF. The J gene is TRBJ1-2, the V gene TRBV5-1, with D perhaps TRBD1 (5 bases). V lost 0 bases to trimming and J lost 10 bases, with 13 bases between them. Germline V gene data show CDR1 as SGHRS and CDR2 as YFSETQ. The CDR3 totals 13 residues. The complete variable domain, with remaining parts taken from reference TRBV5-1 and TRBJ1-2, reads KAGVTQTPRYLIKTRGQQVTLSCSPISGHRSVSWYQQTPGQGLQFLFEYFSETQRNKGNFPGRFSGRQFSNSRSEMNVSTLELGDSALYLCASSLGGSRDYTFGSGTRLTVV.

V gene TRBV7-9 combines with J gene TRBJ2-2; 9 nucleotides match TRBD1. Germline V gives CDR1 SEHNR, CDR2 FQNEAQ (reference sequence). CDR3 size: 15 residues. The ends lost 5 bases at V and 6 bases at J; junction bases unmatched: 7. CDR3 amino acids: CASSPRTGVSGELFF. CDR3 nucleotide sequence: TGTGCCAGCAGCCCCCGGACAGGGGTTTCCGGGGAGCTGTTTTTT.

The chain couples TRBV7-9 to TRBJ2-4; 7 bases line up with TRBD2. The junction had 2 bases not matched to a gene; V was cut back by 0 bases and J by 9 bases. CDR1 is SEHNR, CDR2 FQNEAQ, per germline (reference sequence). The CDR3 spans 13 residues. The CDR3 is CASSLAGEGIQYF. The DNA for the CDR3 is TGTGCCAGCAGCTTAGCCGGGGAGGGCATTCAGTACTTC. The variable domain in full, with the rest retrieved from reference TRBV7-9 and TRBJ2-4, is DTGVSQNPRHKITKRGQNVTFRCDPISEHNRLYWYRQTLGQGPEFLTYFQNEAQLEKSRLLSDRFSAERPKGSFSTLEIQRTEQGDSAMYLCASSLAGEGIQYFGAGTRLSVL.

CDR3 region: CASSDLAGPYNEQFF. The CDR3 nucleotides are TGTGCCAGCAGTGACCTAGCGGGGCCCTACAATGAGCAGTTCTTC. The rearrangement uses TRBV6-4 and TRBJ2-1, with 9 bases identical to TRBD2. V shed 2 bases and J 2 bases; nucleotides not matched to a gene: 1. Germline CDR1 is MRHNA and CDR2 is SNTAGT. The CDR3 totals 15 residues.

The V call is TRBV6-5, the J call TRBJ1-5; unclear D gene. The CDR3 is 12 residues long. Germline V gene sequence: CDR1 MNHEY, CDR2 SVGAGI. V shed 5 bases and J shed 3 bases, with 5 bases lying between them. The CDR3 is CASSLPNQPQHF. CDR3 nucleotide sequence: TGTGCCAGCAGTCTCCCCAATCAGCCCCAGCATTTT.

The V call is TRBV6-5, the J call TRBJ2-5, with TRBD2 matching 13 bases. The J call is in doubt because the DNA end fits TRBJ2-7 better. The CDR3 covers 16 residues. Germline loops: CDR1 MNHEY, CDR2 SVGAGI. CDR3 loop: CASSYGTSGTIYEQYF. The CDR3 bases are TGTGCCAGCAGTTACGGGACTAGCGGGACAATTTACGAGCAGTACTTC.

The V and J genes are TRBV7-3 and TRBJ2-3, with TRBD2 matching over 10 bases. Trimming at V came to 5 bases and at J to 4 bases, leaving 3 bases not matched to a gene. Germline lookup yields CDR1 SGHTA and CDR2 FQGTGA. The CDR3 extends over 14 amino acids. The CDR3 loop reads CASSAGTSADTQYF. The CDR3 nucleotides are TGTGCCAGCAGCGCCGGGACTAGCGCAGATACGCAGTATTTT.

The chain is built from TRBV6-6 and TRBJ2-4; 8 nucleotides line up with TRBD1. This CDR3 contains 16 residues. The trim removed 5 bases at V and 3 bases at J, leaving 9 bases unmatched. Germline CDR1 is MNHNY and CDR2 is SVGAGI (reference sequence). CDR3 bases: TGTGCCAGCAGTCCCCGGACAGGGCAGATCAAAAACATTCAGTACTTC. Translating gives CASSPRTGQIKNIQYF.

This rearrangement joins TRBV5-4 to TRBJ2-7; 10 bases are a match to TRBD2. Germline CDR1 reads SGHNT; CDR2 reads YYREEE (reference sequence). The CDR3 contains 17 residues. J lost 0 bases, V lost 3 bases, and 9 bases had no gene match. CDR3 sequence: CASSWGGLALSSYEQYF. The DNA of the CDR3 is TGTGCCAGCAGCTGGGGGGGACTAGCGTTAAGCTCCTACGAGCAGTACTTC.